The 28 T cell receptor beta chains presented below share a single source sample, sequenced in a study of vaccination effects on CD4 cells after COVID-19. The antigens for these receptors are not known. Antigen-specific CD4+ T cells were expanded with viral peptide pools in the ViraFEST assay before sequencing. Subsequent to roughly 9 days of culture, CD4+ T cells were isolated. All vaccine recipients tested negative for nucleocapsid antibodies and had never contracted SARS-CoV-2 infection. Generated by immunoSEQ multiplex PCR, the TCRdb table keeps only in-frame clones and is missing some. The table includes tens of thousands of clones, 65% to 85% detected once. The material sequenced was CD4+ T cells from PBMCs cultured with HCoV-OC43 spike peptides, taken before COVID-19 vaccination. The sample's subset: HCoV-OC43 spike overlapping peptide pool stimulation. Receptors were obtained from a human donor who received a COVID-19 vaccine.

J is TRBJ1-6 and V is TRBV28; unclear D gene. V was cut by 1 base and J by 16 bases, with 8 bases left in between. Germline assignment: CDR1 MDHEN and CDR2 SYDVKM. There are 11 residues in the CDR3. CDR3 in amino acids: CASSLFTELHF. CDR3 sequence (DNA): TGTGCCAGCAGTTTATTCACTGAGCTCCACTTT.

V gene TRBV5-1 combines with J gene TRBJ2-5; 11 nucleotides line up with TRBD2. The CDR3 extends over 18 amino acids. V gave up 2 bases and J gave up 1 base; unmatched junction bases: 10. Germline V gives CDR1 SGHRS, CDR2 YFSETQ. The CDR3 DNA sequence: TGCGCCAGCAGCTTTGGTACTAGCGGGGGCGACATCCAAGAGACCCAGTACTTC. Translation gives CASSFGTSGGDIQETQYF.

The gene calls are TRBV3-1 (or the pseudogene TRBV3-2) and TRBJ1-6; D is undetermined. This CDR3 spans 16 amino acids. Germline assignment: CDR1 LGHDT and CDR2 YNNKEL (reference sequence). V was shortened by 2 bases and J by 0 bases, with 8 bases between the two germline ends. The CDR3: CASSQTSSSYNSPLHF. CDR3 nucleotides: TGTGCCAGCAGCCAAACTAGCAGCTCCTATAATTCACCCCTCCACTTT.

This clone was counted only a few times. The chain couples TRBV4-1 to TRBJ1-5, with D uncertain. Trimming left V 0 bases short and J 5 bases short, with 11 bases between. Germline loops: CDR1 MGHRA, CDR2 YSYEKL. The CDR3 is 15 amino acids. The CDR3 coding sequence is TGCGCCAGCAGCCAAGACAGCCGTCTAGATCAGCCCCAGCATTTT. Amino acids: CASSQDSRLDQPQHF.

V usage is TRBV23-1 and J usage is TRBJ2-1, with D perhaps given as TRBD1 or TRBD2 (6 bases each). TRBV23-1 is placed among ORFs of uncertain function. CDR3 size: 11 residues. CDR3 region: CRAGGDNEQFF. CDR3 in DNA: TGCCGAGCCGGGGGCGACAATGAGCAGTTCTTC.

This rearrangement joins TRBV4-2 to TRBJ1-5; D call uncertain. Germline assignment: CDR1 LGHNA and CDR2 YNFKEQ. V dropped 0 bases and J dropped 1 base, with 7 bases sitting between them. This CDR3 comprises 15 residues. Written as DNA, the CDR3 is TGTGCCAGCAGCCAAGATAGGTCCAGCAATCAGCCCCAGCATTTT. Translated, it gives CASSQDRSSNQPQHF.

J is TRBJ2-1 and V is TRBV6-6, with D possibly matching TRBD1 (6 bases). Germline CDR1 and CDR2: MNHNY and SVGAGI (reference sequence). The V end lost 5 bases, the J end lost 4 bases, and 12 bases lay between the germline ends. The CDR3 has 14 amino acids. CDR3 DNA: TGTGCCAGCAGTGCTCAGGGGATTTACAATGAGCAGTTCTTC. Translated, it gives CASSAQGIYNEQFF.

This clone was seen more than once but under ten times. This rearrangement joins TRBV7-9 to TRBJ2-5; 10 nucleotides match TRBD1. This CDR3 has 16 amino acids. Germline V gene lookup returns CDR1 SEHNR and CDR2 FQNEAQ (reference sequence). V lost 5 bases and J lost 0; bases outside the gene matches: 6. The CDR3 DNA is TGTGCCAGCAGCAGGGACAGGGGAGCTTACCAAGAGACCCAGTACTTC. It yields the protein CASSRDRGAYQETQYF. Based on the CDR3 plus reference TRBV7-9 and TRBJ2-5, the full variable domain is DTGVSQNPRHKITKRGQNVTFRCDPISEHNRLYWYRQTLGQGPEFLTYFQNEAQLEKSRLLSDRFSAERPKGSFSTLEIQRTEQGDSAMYLCASSRDRGAYQETQYFGPGTRLLVL.

CDR3 region: CSASNSLNQPQHF. The CDR3 region has the DNA TGCAGTGCTAGTAACAGCCTAAATCAGCCCCAGCATTTT. The chain uses TRBV20-1 and TRBJ1-5; D gene ambiguous. V was shortened by 3 bases and J by 4 bases, with 10 bases between the two germline ends. The CDR3 sequence is 13 residues long. Germline V gene lookup returns CDR1 DFQATT and CDR2 SNEGSKA (reference sequence).

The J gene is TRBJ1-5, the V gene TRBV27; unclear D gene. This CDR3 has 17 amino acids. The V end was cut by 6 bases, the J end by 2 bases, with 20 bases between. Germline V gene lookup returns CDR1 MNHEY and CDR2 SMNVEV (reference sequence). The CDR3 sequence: CASSRGDHSVRNQPQHF. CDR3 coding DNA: TGTGCCAGCAGCCGGGGTGACCATTCTGTTCGCAATCAGCCCCAGCATTTT.

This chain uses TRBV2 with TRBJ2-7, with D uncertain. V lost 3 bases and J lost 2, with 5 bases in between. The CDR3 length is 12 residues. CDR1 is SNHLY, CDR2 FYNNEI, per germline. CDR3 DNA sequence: TGTGCCAGCAGTGAGTGGCCCTACGAGCAGTACGTC. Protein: CASSEWPYEQYV.

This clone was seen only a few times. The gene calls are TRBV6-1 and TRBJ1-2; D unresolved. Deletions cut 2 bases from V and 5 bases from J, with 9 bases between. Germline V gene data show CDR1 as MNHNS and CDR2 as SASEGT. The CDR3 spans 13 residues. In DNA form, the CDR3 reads TGTGCCAGCAGTGAACGGCTTTTATATGGCTACACCTTC. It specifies CASSERLLYGYTF.

CDR3 in amino acids: CASSTDSNEKLFF. Here the CDR3 DNA reads TGCGCCAGCAGTACAGACAGCAATGAAAAACTGTTTTTT. The V and J genes are TRBV5-1 and TRBJ1-4, with D maybe TRBD1 (5 bases). Germline V gene sequence: CDR1 SGHRS, CDR2 YFSETQ. V lost 5 bases and J lost 5, with 10 bases in between. This CDR3 comprises 13 residues.

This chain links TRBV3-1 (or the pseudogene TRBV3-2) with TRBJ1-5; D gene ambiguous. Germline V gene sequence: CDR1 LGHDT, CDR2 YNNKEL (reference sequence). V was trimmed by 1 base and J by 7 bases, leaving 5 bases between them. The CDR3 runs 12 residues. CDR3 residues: CASSQGGQPQHF. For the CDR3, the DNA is TGTGCCAGCAGCCAAGGGGGACAGCCCCAGCATTTT.

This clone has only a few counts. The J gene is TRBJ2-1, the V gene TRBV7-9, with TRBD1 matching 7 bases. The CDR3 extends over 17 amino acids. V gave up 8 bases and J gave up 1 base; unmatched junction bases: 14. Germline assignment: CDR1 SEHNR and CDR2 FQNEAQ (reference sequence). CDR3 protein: CASSPRSGRGSYNEQFF. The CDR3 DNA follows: TGTGCCAGCTCTCCGCGGTCTGGCAGGGGGTCCTACAATGAGCAGTTCTTC.

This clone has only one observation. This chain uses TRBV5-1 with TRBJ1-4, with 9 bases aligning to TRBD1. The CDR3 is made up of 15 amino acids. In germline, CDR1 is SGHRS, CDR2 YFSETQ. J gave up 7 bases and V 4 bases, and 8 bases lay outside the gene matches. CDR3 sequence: CASSLTGTGFEKLFF. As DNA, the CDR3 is TGCGCCAGCAGCCTTACCGGGACAGGGTTTGAAAAACTGTTTTTT.

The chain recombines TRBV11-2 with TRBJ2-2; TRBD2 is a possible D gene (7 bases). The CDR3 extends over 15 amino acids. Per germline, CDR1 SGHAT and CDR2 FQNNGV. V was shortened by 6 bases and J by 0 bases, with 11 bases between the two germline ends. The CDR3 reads CASRPGGSNTGELFF. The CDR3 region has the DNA TGTGCCAGCAGACCGGGGGGCTCGAACACCGGGGAGCTGTTTTTT.

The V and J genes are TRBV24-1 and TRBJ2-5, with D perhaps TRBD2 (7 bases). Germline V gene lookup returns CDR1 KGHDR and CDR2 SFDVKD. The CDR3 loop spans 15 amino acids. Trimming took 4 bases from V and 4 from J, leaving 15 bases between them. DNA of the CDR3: TGTGCCACCAGTGACCCAAAAGGGGGGGGAGAGACCCAGTACTTC. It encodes CATSDPKGGGETQYF.

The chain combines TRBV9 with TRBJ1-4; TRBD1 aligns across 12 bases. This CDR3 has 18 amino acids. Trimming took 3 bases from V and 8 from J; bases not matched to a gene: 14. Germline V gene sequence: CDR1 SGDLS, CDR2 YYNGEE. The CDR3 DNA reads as TGTGCCAGCAGCGCCACCTCGGGACAGGGGGCGTCGTTGGAAAAACTGTTTTTT. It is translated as CASSATSGQGASLEKLFF.

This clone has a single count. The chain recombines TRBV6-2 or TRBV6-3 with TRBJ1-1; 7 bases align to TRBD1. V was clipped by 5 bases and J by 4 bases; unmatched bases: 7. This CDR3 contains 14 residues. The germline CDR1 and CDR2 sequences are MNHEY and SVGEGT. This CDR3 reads CASSPGTVSTEAFF. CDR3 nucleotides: TGTGCCAGCAGTCCGGGGACAGTGAGCACTGAAGCTTTCTTT.

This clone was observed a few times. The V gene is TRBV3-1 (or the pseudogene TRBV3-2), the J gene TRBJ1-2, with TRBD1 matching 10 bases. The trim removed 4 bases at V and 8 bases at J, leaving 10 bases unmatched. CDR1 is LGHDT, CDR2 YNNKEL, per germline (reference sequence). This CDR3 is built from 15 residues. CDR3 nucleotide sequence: TGTGCCAGCAGCCGTGGACAGGGGGATCGCTGGGGCTACACCTTC. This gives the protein CASSRGQGDRWGYTF.

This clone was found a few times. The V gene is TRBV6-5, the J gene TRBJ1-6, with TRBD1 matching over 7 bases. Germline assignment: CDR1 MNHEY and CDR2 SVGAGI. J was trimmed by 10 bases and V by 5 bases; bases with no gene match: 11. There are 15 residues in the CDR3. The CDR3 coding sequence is TGTGCCAGCAGTAGGGTAAAGGGGGCGCACTCACCCCTCCACTTT. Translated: CASSRVKGAHSPLHF.

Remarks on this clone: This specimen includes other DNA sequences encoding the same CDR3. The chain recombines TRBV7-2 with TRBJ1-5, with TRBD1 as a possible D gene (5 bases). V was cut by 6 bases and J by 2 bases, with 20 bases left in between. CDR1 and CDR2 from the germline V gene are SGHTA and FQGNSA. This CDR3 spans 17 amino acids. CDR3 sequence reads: CASSSGTPRGGNQPQHF. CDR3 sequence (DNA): TGTGCCAGCAGTTCCGGGACCCCGAGGGGAGGCAATCAGCCCCAGCATTTT.

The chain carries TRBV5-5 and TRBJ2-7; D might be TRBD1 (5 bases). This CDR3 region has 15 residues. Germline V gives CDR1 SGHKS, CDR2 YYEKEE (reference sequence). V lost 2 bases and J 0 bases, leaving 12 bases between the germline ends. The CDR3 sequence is CASSLRQPSSYEQYV. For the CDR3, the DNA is TGTGCCAGCAGCTTAAGACAGCCGAGCTCCTACGAGCAGTACGTC.

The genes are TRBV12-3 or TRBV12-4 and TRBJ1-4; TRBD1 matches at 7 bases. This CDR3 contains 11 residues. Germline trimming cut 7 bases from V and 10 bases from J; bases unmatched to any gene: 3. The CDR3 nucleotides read TGTGCCAGCACCAGGGGGACAAAACTGTTTTTT. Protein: CASTRGTKLFF.

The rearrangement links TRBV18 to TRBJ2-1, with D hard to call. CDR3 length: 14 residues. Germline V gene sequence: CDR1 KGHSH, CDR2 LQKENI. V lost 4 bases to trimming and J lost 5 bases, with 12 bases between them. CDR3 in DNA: TGTGCCAGCTCACTCAATATAATGAACAATGAGCAGTTCTTC. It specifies CASSLNIMNNEQFF.

CDR3 in amino acids: CATSVGNTDTQYF. The CDR3 coding sequence is TGTGCCACCAGTGTAGGGAACACAGATACGCAGTATTTT. The V and J genes are TRBV24-1 and TRBJ2-3; unclear D gene. Trimming stripped 5 bases from V and 2 bases from J, with 7 bases between. CDR1 is KGHDR and CDR2 is SFDVKD in the germline V gene. This CDR3 region has 13 residues.

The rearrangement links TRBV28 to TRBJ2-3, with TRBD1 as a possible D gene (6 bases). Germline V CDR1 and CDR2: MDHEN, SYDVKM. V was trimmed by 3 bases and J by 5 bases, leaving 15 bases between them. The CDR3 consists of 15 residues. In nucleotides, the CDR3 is TGTGCCAGCAGTTTCGTGGGGGCCACGAAAGATACGCAGTATTTT. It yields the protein CASSFVGATKDTQYF.